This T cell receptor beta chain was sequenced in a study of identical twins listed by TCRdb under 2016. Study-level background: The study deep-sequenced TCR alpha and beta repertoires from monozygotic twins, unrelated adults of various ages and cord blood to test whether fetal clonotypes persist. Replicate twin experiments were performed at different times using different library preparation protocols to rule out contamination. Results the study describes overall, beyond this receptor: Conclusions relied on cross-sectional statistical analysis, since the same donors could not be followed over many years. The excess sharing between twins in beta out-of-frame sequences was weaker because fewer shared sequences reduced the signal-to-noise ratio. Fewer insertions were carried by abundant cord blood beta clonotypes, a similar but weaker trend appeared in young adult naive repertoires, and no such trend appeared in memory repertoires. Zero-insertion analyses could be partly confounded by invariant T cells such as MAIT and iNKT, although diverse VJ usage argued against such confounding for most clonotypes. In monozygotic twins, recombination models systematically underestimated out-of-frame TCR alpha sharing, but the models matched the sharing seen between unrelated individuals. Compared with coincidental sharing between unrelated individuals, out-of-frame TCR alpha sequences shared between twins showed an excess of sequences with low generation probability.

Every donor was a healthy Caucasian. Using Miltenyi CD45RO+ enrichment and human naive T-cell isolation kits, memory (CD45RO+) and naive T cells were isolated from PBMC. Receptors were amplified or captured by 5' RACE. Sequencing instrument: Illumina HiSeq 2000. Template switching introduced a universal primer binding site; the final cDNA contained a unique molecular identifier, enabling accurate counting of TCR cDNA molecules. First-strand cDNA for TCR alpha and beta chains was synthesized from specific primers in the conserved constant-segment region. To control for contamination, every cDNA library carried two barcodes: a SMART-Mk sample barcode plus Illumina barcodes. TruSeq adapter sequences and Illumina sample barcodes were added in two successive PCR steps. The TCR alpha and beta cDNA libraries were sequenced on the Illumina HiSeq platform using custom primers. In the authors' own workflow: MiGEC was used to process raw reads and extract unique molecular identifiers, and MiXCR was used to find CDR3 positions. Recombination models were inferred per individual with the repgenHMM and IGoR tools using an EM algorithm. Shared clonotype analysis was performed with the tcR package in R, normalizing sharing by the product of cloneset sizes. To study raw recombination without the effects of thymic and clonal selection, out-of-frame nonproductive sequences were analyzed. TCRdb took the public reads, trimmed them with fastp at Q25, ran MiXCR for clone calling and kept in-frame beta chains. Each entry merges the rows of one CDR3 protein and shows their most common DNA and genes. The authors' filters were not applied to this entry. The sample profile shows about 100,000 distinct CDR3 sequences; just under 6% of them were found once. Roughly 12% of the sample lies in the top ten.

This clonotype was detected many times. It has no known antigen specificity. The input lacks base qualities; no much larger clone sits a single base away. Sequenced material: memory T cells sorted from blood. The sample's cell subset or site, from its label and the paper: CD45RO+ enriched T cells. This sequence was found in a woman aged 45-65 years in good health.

The nucleotide sequence is TGTGCCAGCAGCCCTAGACAGTTCACAGATACGCAGTATTTT. This sequence encodes CASSPRQFTDTQYF. The chain is made from TRBV7-2 and TRBJ2-3; TRBD1 is a possible D gene, resting on 5 matching bases. According to the germline V gene, CDR1 reads SGHTA and CDR2 reads FQGNSA. The junction shows trimming of 5 bases on V and 2 bases on J, plus 11 bases between the germline ends. The CDR3 runs 14 residues from the cysteine to the phenylalanine. The entry retains the CDR3 DNA only, 42 bases that are in frame from base 1. The entire variable domain, with the stretches around the CDR3 drawn from the reference TRBV7-2 and TRBJ2-3 proteins, is GAGVSQSPSNKVTEKGKDVELRCDPISGHTALYWYRQSLGQGLEFLIYFQGNSAPDKSGLPSDRFSAERTGGSVSTLTIQRTQQEDSAVYLCASSPRQFTDTQYFGPGTRLTVL.